The 20 T cell receptor beta chains below were found in one sample sequenced in a study of PD-1 blockade in classical Hodgkin lymphoma. All patients relapsed after autologous stem cell transplantation, and brentuximab vedotin exposure varied. PBMCs, once thawed, yielded CD8+ T cells isolated by magnetic negative selection. Clones were read by immunoSEQ multiplex PCR, and TCRdb kept only the in-frame ones, dropping some. This sample carries around 6,000 clones, nearly 55% of them seen once, and the ten largest clones take around 15%. Sequencing used CD8+ T cells from blood, obtained at baseline. Receptors originate from a human donor with classical Hodgkin lymphoma.

This clone came up a few times. The V gene is TRBV6-4, the J gene TRBJ1-1; maybe TRBD1 (5 bases). The V end lost 8 bases, the J end lost 1 base, and 11 bases lay between the germline ends. The CDR3 is made up of 13 amino acids. Germline CDR1 is MRHNA and CDR2 is SNTAGT. CDR3 in amino acids: CASRWGENTEAFF. CDR3 in DNA: TGTGCCAGCCGCTGGGGGGAGAACACTGAAGCTTTCTTT.

This clone has just a few counts. The chain couples TRBV30 to TRBJ1-1; D is uncertain. V shed 1 base and J shed 6 bases, with 12 bases lying between them. The CDR3 length is 13 residues. The germline V gene encodes CDR1 GTSNPN and CDR2 SVGIG (reference sequence). The CDR3 sequence: CAWSGGRLAEAFF. The CDR3 DNA follows: TGTGCCTGGAGTGGTGGGAGACTGGCTGAAGCTTTCTTT.

This clone is medium-sized (0.01 to 0.1%) within its sample. This chain joins TRBV29-1 and TRBJ1-1, with 7 nucleotides matching TRBD1. J was trimmed by 6 bases and V by 6 bases; bases with no gene match: 4. CDR3 length: 11 residues. Germline values: CDR1 SQVTM, CDR2 ANQGSEA. CDR3 in amino acids: CSVNRGPEAFF. The CDR3 DNA sequence: TGCAGCGTCAACAGGGGTCCTGAAGCTTTCTTT.

This chain connects TRBV28 to TRBJ2-1; 14 nucleotides line up with TRBD2. Germline CDR1 is MDHEN and CDR2 is SYDVKM. V gave up 8 bases and J gave up 8 bases; unmatched junction bases: 5. CDR3 length: 14 amino acids. The CDR3 loop reads CASSRLAGGHEQFF. The CDR3 bases are TGTGCCAGCTCCAGACTAGCGGGAGGGCATGAGCAGTTCTTC.

This chain links TRBV19 with TRBJ2-2; D unclear. Trimming removed 1 base at V and 6 bases at J, with 9 bases between. The germline gives CDR1 LNHDA, CDR2 SQIVND (reference sequence). This CDR3 spans 14 amino acids. CDR3 protein: CASSIAVSSGELFF. CDR3 in DNA: TGTGCCAGTAGTATAGCCGTATCATCCGGGGAGCTGTTTTTT.

J is TRBJ1-2 and V is TRBV11-1, with 7 positions matching TRBD1. The CDR3 is 14 amino acids. Germline CDR1 SGHAT, CDR2 FQDESV (reference sequence). V was pared by 0 bases and J by 4 bases, with 2 bases of the junction left unmatched. The CDR3 DNA is TGTGCCAGCAGCTTAGCCGACAGGGCCTATGGCTACACCTTC. Translation gives CASSLADRAYGYTF. The variable domain in full, with the rest retrieved from reference TRBV11-1 and TRBJ1-2, is EAEVAQSPRYKITEKSQAVAFWCDPISGHATLYWYRQILGQGPELLVQFQDESVVDDSQLPKDRFSAERLKGVDSTLKIQPAELGDSAMYLCASSLADRAYGYTFGSGTRLTVV.

Comment on this clone: The likely explanation is a read error, given a far larger clone one base away. This CDR3 is also generated by other DNA sequences in the sample. V gene TRBV5-1 combines with J gene TRBJ1-5, with D hard to call. There are 14 residues in the CDR3. V lost 4 bases and J 2 bases, leaving 10 bases between the germline ends. Germline V gene sequence: CDR1 SGHRS, CDR2 YFSETQ. The CDR3 DNA follows: TGCGCCAGCAGCCCGGGCGGGGGCAATCAGCCCCAGCATTTT. Translated, it gives CASSPGGGNQPQHF.

The chain employs TRBV7-9 and TRBJ2-1; TRBD2 matches at 7 bases. The ends lost 5 bases at V and 8 bases at J; junction bases unmatched: 9. CDR1 is SEHNR, CDR2 FQNEAQ, per germline (reference sequence). CDR3 length: 14 amino acids. The CDR3, as DNA: TGTGCCAGCAGCGCCACCTTTGGGGGGGATGAGCAGTTCTTC. Its protein product is CASSATFGGDEQFF.

This chain connects TRBV6-1 to TRBJ2-2; D perhaps matches TRBD1 (6 bases). Germline CDR1 is MNHNS and CDR2 is SASEGT. The V end was cut by 1 base, the J end by 3 bases, with 9 bases between. The CDR3 is 15 residues long. Here the CDR3 reads CASSEVRGHTGELFF. For the CDR3, the DNA is TGTGCCAGCAGTGAAGTCAGGGGCCACACCGGGGAGCTGTTTTTT.

V is TRBV27 and J is TRBJ1-2; TRBD1 agrees at 9 bases. CDR3 length equals 15 residues. The germline V gene encodes CDR1 MNHEY and CDR2 SMNVEV (reference sequence). With 5 bases clipped from V and 4 bases from J, the junction kept 8 bases outside the gene matches. CDR3 DNA sequence: TGTGCCAGCAGTCCTCACAGGGGGCTAGGCTATGGCTACACCTTC. This gives the protein CASSPHRGLGYGYTF.

This clone was observed a single time. J is TRBJ2-3 and V is TRBV9, with a weak D call TRBD2 (5 bases). The CDR3 length is 15 residues. The V gene lost 4 bases and the J gene lost 6 bases, with 18 bases spanning the gap. Looked up from germline, CDR1 is SGDLS and CDR2 is YYNGEE. CDR3 in DNA: TGTGCCAGCAGCATACGAGCCGGGGAGATGGATACGCAGTATTTT. This codes for CASSIRAGEMDTQYF.

The chain has TRBV30 and TRBJ2-7, with a tentative D call TRBD2 (5 bases). Germline V lookup: CDR1 GTSNPN, CDR2 SVGIG (reference sequence). Trimming shortened V by 4 bases and J by 2 bases, and 9 bases separated the two germline ends. This CDR3 spans 12 amino acids. CDR3 nucleotides: TGTGCCTGGAATCGGGGAACCTACGAGCAGTACTTC. Translating gives CAWNRGTYEQYF.

This clone ranks as large. The chain is built from TRBV11-2 and TRBJ2-1, with no clear D. CDR1 is SGHAT and CDR2 is FQNNGV in the germline V gene. The CDR3 sequence is 11 residues long. Deletions cut 5 bases from V and 9 bases from J, with 8 bases between. The CDR3 spells CASSPGSEQFF. CDR3 in DNA: TGTGCCAGCAGCCCCGGCAGTGAGCAGTTCTTC.

This clone came up once. The chain has TRBV14 and TRBJ2-1; a weak D match, TRBD1 (6 bases). Trimming removed 4 bases at V and 9 bases at J, with 16 bases between. The CDR3 has 14 amino acids. Germline V lookup: CDR1 SGHDN, CDR2 FVKESK. The CDR3: CASSLRDLRGEQFF. CDR3 nucleotides: TGTGCCAGCAGCCTACGGGACCTCAGGGGTGAGCAGTTCTTC. The full variable domain, rest sourced from reference TRBV14 and TRBJ2-1, is EAGVTQFPSHSVIEKGQTVTLRCDPISGHDNLYWYRRVMGKEIKFLLHFVKESKQDESGMPNNRFLAERTGGTYSTLKVQPAELEDSGVYFCASSLRDLRGEQFFGPGTRLTVL.

The CDR3 spells CASSPGQGHIGELFF. In DNA form, the CDR3 reads TGTGCCAGCAGCCCCGGACAGGGGCATATCGGGGAGCTGTTTTTT. The chain employs TRBV5-6 and TRBJ2-2, with TRBD1 identical over 9 bases. Looked up from germline, CDR1 is SGHDT and CDR2 is YYEEEE. The trim removed 4 bases at V and 7 bases at J, leaving 8 bases unmatched. CDR3 length: 15 amino acids.

This clone was observed once. The V and J genes are TRBV11-2 and TRBJ2-7; D ambiguous. The CDR3 is 12 residues long. The germline V and J ends were trimmed by 1 base and 5 bases, with 6 bases remaining between them. The germline V gene has CDR1 SGHAT and CDR2 FQNNGV. The CDR3, as DNA: TGTGCCAGCAGCTTAGTGCGTGACGAGCAGTACTTC. Translation: CASSLVRDEQYF.

The chain has TRBV7-6 and TRBJ2-5; 9 positions match TRBD1. The J segment lost 5 bases and the V segment lost 8 bases, leaving 9 bases of the junction unmatched. The germline V gene has CDR1 SGHVS and CDR2 FNYEAQ. This CDR3 has 14 residues. The CDR3: CASLDRGSWETQYF. CDR3 DNA sequence: TGTGCCAGCCTGGACAGGGGATCTTGGGAGACCCAGTACTTC.

Only one count was recorded for this clone. The chain recombines TRBV28 with TRBJ2-7; unclear D gene. This CDR3 has 14 residues. Germline CDR1 and CDR2: MDHEN and SYDVKM. The V gene lost 2 bases and the J gene lost 3 bases, with 11 bases spanning the gap. CDR3 in DNA: TGTGCCAGCAGTTTACGGAATCCCTACTACGAGCAGTACTTC. Encoded protein: CASSLRNPYYEQYF.

The rearrangement uses TRBV28 and TRBJ2-7; the match to TRBD2 covers 9 bases. The J segment lost 2 bases and the V segment lost 6 bases, leaving 2 bases of the junction unmatched. CDR1 and CDR2 (germline): MDHEN, SYDVKM. CDR3 length equals 13 residues. The CDR3 DNA sequence: TGTGCCAGCAGGACTAGCGGAACCTACGAGCAGTACTTC. It translates to CASRTSGTYEQYF.

V is TRBV5-1 and J is TRBJ2-5; TRBD2 matches at 7 bases. Germline loops: CDR1 SGHRS, CDR2 YFSETQ. The CDR3 contains 17 residues. Trimming took 3 bases from V and 0 from J; bases not matched to a gene: 11. CDR3 DNA sequence: TGCGCCAGCAGCTCCCGCCATGGGGGGGTTCACCAAGAGACCCAGTACTTC. Protein: CASSSRHGGVHQETQYF.